This TCR beta chain was captured in a study of shared clonotypes between healthy human individuals. Genomic DNA for unsorted samples, which was extracted with the QIAamp DNA Blood Mini kit, came from around 100 million PBMCs. This CDR3 spans 16 amino acids. The germline gives CDR1 SGHAT, CDR2 FQNNGV. V lost 5 bases and J 3 bases, leaving 19 bases between the germline ends. Spread over ten immunoSEQ deep assay plates, unsorted PBMC DNA underwent sequencing. Sequencing was performed with immunoSEQ multiplex PCR; in TCRdb, only in-frame clones are kept and a portion is missing. The sample lists fewer than 550,000 clones, nearly 80% occurring once.

The sequence derives from a woman aged 40 to 49 in good health. Some clones in this sample may be carry-over from other donors' samples. Material: PBMCs. The chain employs TRBV11-2 and TRBJ1-2; maybe TRBD1 (5 bases). The CDR3 sequence: CASSQDLGAGDYGYTF. The CDR3 bases are TGTGCCAGCAGCCAAGATCTAGGGGCGGGGGACTATGGCTACACCTTC. The full variable domain, its missing parts supplied by reference TRBV11-2 and TRBJ1-2, is EAGVAQSPRYKIIEKRQSVAFWCNPISGHATLYWYQQILGQGPKLLIQFQNNGVVDDSQLPKDRFSAERLKGVDSTLKIQPAKLEDSAVYLCASSQDLGAGDYGYTFGSGTRLTVV.